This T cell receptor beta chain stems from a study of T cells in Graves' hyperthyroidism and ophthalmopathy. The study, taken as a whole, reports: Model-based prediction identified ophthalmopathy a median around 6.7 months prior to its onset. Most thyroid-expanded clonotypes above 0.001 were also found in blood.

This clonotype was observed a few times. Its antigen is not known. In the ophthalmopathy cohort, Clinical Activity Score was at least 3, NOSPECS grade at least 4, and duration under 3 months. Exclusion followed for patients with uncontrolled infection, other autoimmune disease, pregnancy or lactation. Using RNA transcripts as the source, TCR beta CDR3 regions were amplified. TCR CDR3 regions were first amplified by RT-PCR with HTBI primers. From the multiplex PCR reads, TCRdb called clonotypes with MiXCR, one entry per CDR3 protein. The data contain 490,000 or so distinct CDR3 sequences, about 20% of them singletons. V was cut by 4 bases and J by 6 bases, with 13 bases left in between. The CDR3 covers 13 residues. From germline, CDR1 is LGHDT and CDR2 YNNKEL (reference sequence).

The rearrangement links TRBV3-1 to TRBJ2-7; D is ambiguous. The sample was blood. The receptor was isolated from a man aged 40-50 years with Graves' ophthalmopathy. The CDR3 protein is CASSPFPSREQYF. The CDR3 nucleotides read TGTGCCAGCAGCCCTTTCCCCTCTCGCGAGCAGTACTTC.